This T cell receptor beta chain was captured in a study of cytomegalovirus exposure and HLA in healthy donors. Study-wide points: HLA alleles were associated with 18,000 or so TCR beta sequences in a later analysis at 0.05 false discovery rate.

V lost 0 bases and J 4 bases, leaving 7 bases between the germline ends. Germline-derived CDR1 and CDR2 are MNHEY and SVGAGI. The CDR3 has 14 residues. With respect to this clone: Its cognate antigen is unknown.

The PCR was carried out with 60 Vbeta primers and 13 Jbeta primers. Clones were read by immunoSEQ multiplex PCR, and TCRdb kept only the in-frame ones, dropping some. The data show approximately 140,000 clones, roughly 80% seen once. The sequencing sample was made of PBMCs. J is TRBJ2-1 and V is TRBV6-5; D call uncertain. The sequence came from a human donor in good health. The CDR3 spells CASSYSNTYNEQFF. The CDR3 coding sequence is TGTGCCAGCAGTTACTCGAACACGTACAATGAGCAGTTCTTC.